These 8 T cell receptor beta chains share one sample of origin, sequenced in a study of T cell responses to AZD1222 COVID-19 vaccine. The table came from immunoSEQ multiplex PCR; TCRdb's copy has only in-frame clones and leaves some out. The sample has more than 110,000 clones, around 89% seen once. Sequenced material: peripheral blood, taken on day 0 of AZD1222 vaccination. All receptors come from an adult in good health.

The chain joins TRBV7-9 to TRBJ2-5, with TRBD1 as a possible D gene (5 bases). V shed 7 bases and J shed 4 bases, with 13 bases lying between them. Germline V gene lookup returns CDR1 SEHNR and CDR2 FQNEAQ (reference sequence). The CDR3 sequence is 13 residues long. CDR3 nucleotide sequence: TGTGCCAGCACCGATCCAGGGATAGAGACCCAGTACTTC. It encodes CASTDPGIETQYF.

The rearrangement links TRBV3-1 (or the pseudogene TRBV3-2) to TRBJ2-1; D not resolved. The CDR3 sequence is 15 residues long. V was cut by 4 bases and J by 0 bases, with 10 bases left in between. CDR1 and CDR2 (germline): LGHDT, YNNKEL (reference sequence). This chain's CDR3 is CASSLYVSSYNEQFF. The CDR3 DNA reads TGTGCCAGCAGCCTCTACGTGAGCTCCTACAATGAGCAGTTCTTC.

The chain uses TRBV4-1 and TRBJ1-1, with D perhaps TRBD1 (6 bases). The CDR3 spans 11 residues. Germline CDR1 and CDR2: MGHRA and YSYEKL. The V gene lost 2 bases and the J gene lost 10 bases, with 8 bases spanning the gap. CDR3 region: CASSQTGRAFF. The CDR3 coding sequence is TGCGCCAGCAGCCAAACAGGGAGAGCTTTCTTT.

The chain recombines TRBV19 with TRBJ2-1; 7 bases match TRBD1. The CDR3 is 15 residues long. V shed 6 bases, J shed 5 bases, and the junction held 10 bases outside the gene matches. CDR1 is LNHDA and CDR2 is SQIVND in the germline V gene (reference sequence). CDR3: CASSAGTTGDNEQFF. For the CDR3, the DNA is TGTGCCAGTAGCGCCGGGACAACAGGGGACAATGAGCAGTTCTTC.

The chain is built from TRBV2 and TRBJ1-5, with TRBD1 identical over 8 bases. Unmatched junction bases numbered 13, after V lost 3 bases and J lost 0 bases. The germline CDR1 and CDR2 sequences are SNHLY and FYNNEI. The CDR3 length is 19 residues. This CDR3 is CASSDGVTGVYYSNQPQHF. The CDR3 nucleotides read TGTGCCAGCAGTGACGGGGTGACAGGGGTTTACTATAGCAATCAGCCCCAGCATTTT.

This chain joins TRBV27 and TRBJ2-1; the D gene is possibly TRBD2 (6 bases). The V end was cut by 3 bases, the J end by 6 bases, with 15 bases between. The germline CDR1 and CDR2 sequences are MNHEY and SMNVEV (reference sequence). The CDR3 contains 15 residues. The DNA of the CDR3 is TGTGCCAGCAGTTTGGGAAACGGGGGACGCAATGAGCAGTTCTTC. It is translated as CASSLGNGGRNEQFF.

The rearrangement uses TRBV11-2 and TRBJ2-5; D perhaps matches TRBD2 (6 bases). Trimming took off 2 bases at V and 3 bases at J, with 10 bases between the two ends. This CDR3 is 14 amino acids long. The germline V gene has CDR1 SGHAT and CDR2 FQNNGV. CDR3 nucleotides: TGTGCCAGCAGCTTACTAGGAGGGAAAGAGACCCAGTACTTC. Its protein is CASSLLGGKETQYF.

The chain recombines TRBV14 with TRBJ2-7; 7 bases line up with TRBD2. Germline loops: CDR1 SGHDN, CDR2 FVKESK. V shed 3 bases and J 5 bases; nucleotides not matched to a gene: 13. The CDR3 consists of 16 residues. The CDR3 DNA reads as TGTGCCAGCAGCCATCTTGGGCGGGGGAGTCTCAACGAGCAGTACTTC. It codes for CASSHLGRGSLNEQYF.